This TCR beta chain was recorded in a study of vaccination effects on CD4 cells after COVID-19. Researchers isolated CD4+ T cells once around 11 days of culture had elapsed. The person had PCR-confirmed SARS-CoV-2 infection between March and December 2020. All study participants received two doses of BNT162b2 or mRNA-1273 vaccine. The repertoire was sequenced with immunoSEQ multiplex PCR; TCRdb's copy has only in-frame clones and lacks some. The sample has around 50,000 clones, over 60% seen once. Between the trimmed V and J ends, which lost 6 bases and 6 bases, there was a span of 15 bases. This CDR3 region has 15 residues. Germline V CDR1 and CDR2: SNHLY, FYNNEI. Comments on this clone: Its specificity is not known.

The sample here was CD4+ T cells from PBMCs cultured without peptide, taken after COVID-19 vaccination. The TCR sequence derives from a human donor who had a prior SARS-CoV-2 infection. The rearrangement joins TRBV2 to TRBJ1-6, with D perhaps matching TRBD1 (6 bases). CDR3 coding DNA: TGTGCCAGCAGCGACTTTGGGGGGCTTAATTCACCCCTCCACTTT. This codes for CASSDFGGLNSPLHF.